This T cell receptor (beta chain) was captured in a study of cytomegalovirus exposure and HLA in healthy donors. Study-level points and caveats: Looking again later, the authors saw that most CMV-associated TCR beta chains seemed HLA-restricted. When analyzed later, the rates of TCR association showed variation by HLA locus, with DRB1 the most and HLA-C the fewest.

This clone came up once. Its antigen is as yet unknown. A multiplex PCR was run with 60 Vbeta primers and 13 Jbeta primers. Libraries were prepared by immunoSEQ multiplex PCR; TCRdb keeps only in-frame clonotypes and omits some of them. The repertoire holds under 150,000 clones, with around 78% as singletons. CDR1 and CDR2 from the germline V gene are GTSNPN and SVGIG (reference sequence). V lost 0 bases to trimming and J lost 3 bases, with 6 bases between them. This CDR3 comprises 12 residues. The rearrangement links TRBV30 to TRBJ2-7; D is uncertain. This sequence was found in a middle-aged woman in good health and CMV-seronegative. The sequenced sample consisted of PBMCs. The CDR3 loop reads CAWSVTSYEQYF. CDR3 DNA: TGTGCCTGGAGTGTAACCAGCTACGAGCAGTACTTC.